This T cell receptor (beta chain) was sequenced in a study of T-cell memory formation after mild COVID-19 (dated by TCRdb to the early 2020s). Regarding the study in general: TCR sequence clusters from the two donors were largely donor specific. T-cell clones expanding and contracting after mild COVID-19 in two donors were tracked by longitudinal TCRalpha and TCRbeta repertoire sequencing. Two young, previously healthy adult volunteers, one female and one male, were included in the cohort. The paper as a whole reports these results and caveats: Some responding clones were detected in pre-infection memory, suggesting pre-existing cross-reactive memory T cells joined the SARS-CoV-2 response. The second-wave clones that peaked on day 37 were not confirmed to be SARS-CoV-2 specific. The study covered only a couple of mild cases, and larger cohorts including severe cases with pre-infection samples were considered necessary. Clones that contracted from day 15 to 85 showed balanced CD4/CD8 phenotypes, whereas a second wave of clones that expanded from day 15 to 37 leaned towards CD4+. Contracting CD4+ clones appeared mostly in the CM and EM memory subsets, whereas CD8+ clones were enriched in EMRA.

PBMCs were isolated by Ficoll-Paque density gradient centrifugation. Data came from an Illumina NovaSeq 6000. cDNA libraries for TCRalpha and TCRbeta were prepared by 5'RACE using constant-segment primers, with sample barcodes and unique molecular identifiers added. Trizol reagent was used to extract RNA from every sample. Libraries were amplified in two PCR steps, with a second sample barcode and Illumina TruSeq adapters added in the second step. Sequencing of libraries was performed on an Illumina NovaSeq with 2 x 150 bp paired-end reads. The authors' analysis ran thus. The reads were demultiplexed and collapsed into UMI-guided consensus sequences using migec v1.2.7. Using mixcr v2.1.11, UMI consensuses were aligned to TRA and TRB V and J templates and then assembled into clonotypes. A clonotype was counted as expanded or contracted only when both edgeR and NoisET called the clonotype significant, with the noise models trained on biological replicates. For edgeR calls, the cutoffs were a false discovery rate-adjusted p below 0.01 and a log2 fold-change threshold of 1. PCA with hierarchical clustering of max-normalized trajectories of the 1000 most abundant clonotypes was used as exploratory dynamics analysis. Separately sequenced CD4+ and CD8+ repertoires were used to assign a CD4 or CD8 phenotype to each responding clone. TCRdb trimmed the raw reads at Q25, called clones with MiXCR and kept productive beta chains. Rows are combined by CDR3 protein, so each entry shows the most common genes and DNA. These V and J calls rely on TCRdb rather than the paper's analysis. The sample yields about 340,000 distinct CDR3 sequences; approximately 13% were counted once. About 22% of the sample belongs to the ten largest clones.

In its sample, this clonotype was seen many times. No cognate antigen has been identified for it. Per-base quality was not reported, and no clone a single base away is much larger than it. Deletion took 2 bases off V and 10 bases off J, with a span of 12 bases between the germline ends. Including the terminal cysteine and phenylalanine, the CDR3 comprises 13 residues. The entry retains the CDR3 DNA only, 39 bases that are in frame from base 1. The germline V gene (reference sequence) yields LGHDT for CDR1 and YNNKEL for CDR2. Input material: PBMCs or a T cell subset sorted from them (not recorded which). The receptor chain draws on TRBV3-1 and TRBJ2-1, with the D gene not clear enough to name. This clonotype was sampled from a man aged 18 to 30 who had mild COVID-19 (a few samples of this study predate the infection). The sample titles of this study are shuffled in the database, so cell type and time point are left out; the donor was told from shared clones. The DNA sequence is as follows: TGTGCCAGCAGCCAATCAAGGGTGTCCGAGCAGTTCTTC. This yields the protein CASSQSRVSEQFF.